This note documents a single T cell receptor (beta chain) sequence. Its cognate antigen is unknown. V was shortened by 4 bases and J by 2 bases, with 15 bases between the two germline ends. The CDR3 consists of 15 residues. Germline CDR1 is SGDLS and CDR2 is YYNGEE. A J-beta primer mix and a sample-barcoded 5' primer were used in a second PCR of roughly 7 to 12 cycles. TCRdb independently ran MiXCR on the 5' RACE reads; one entry per CDR3 protein. The data show 1.2 million to 1.5 million distinct CDR3 sequences, with around 42% seen just once and 7.9% held by the top ten. These data originate in a study of blood T cells in healthy people across ages. Whole-study findings and limits: TCR beta diversity, measured per million T cells, fell in a roughly linear way with age. More naive CD4+ cells and higher diversity were found in long-lived than in aged donors. There was a strong correlation between TCR beta diversity and naive T cell percentage.

Every donor gave 8 to 10 milliliters of peripheral blood. The V call is TRBV9, the J call TRBJ1-2; unclear D gene. The receptor was isolated from a woman younger than 35 in good health. The sample taken for sequencing was blood. CDR3 sequence (DNA): TGTGCCAGCAGCCCCAGTTTTGGAGGCAACTATGGCTACACCTTC. Its protein is CASSPSFGGNYGYTF. Full variable domain (remainder filled in from reference TRBV9 and TRBJ1-2): DSGVTQTPKHLITATGQRVTLRCSPRSGDLSVYWYQQSLDQGLQFLIQYYNGEERAKGNILERFSAQQFPDLHSELNLSSLELGDSALYFCASSPSFGGNYGYTFGSGTRLTVV.